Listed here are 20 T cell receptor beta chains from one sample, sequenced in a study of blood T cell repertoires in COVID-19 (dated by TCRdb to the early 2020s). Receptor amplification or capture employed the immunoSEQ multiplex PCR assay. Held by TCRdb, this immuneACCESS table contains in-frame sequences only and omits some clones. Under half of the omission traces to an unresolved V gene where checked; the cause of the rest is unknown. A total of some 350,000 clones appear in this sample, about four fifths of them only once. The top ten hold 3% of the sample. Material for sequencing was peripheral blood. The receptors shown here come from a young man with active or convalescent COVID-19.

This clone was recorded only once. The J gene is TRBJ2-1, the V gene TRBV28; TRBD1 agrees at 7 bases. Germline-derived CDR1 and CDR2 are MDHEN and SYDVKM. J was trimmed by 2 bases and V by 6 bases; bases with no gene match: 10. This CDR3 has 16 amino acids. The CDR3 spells CASRPTGMSAYNEQFF. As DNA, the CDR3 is TGTGCCAGCAGGCCGACAGGGATGAGCGCCTACAATGAGCAGTTCTTC.

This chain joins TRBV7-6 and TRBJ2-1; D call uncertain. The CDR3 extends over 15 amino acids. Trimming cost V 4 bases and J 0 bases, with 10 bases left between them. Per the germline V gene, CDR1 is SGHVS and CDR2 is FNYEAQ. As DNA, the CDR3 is TGTGCCAGCAGCTCCTCCCCGAGCTCCTACAATGAGCAGTTCTTC. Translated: CASSSSPSSYNEQFF.

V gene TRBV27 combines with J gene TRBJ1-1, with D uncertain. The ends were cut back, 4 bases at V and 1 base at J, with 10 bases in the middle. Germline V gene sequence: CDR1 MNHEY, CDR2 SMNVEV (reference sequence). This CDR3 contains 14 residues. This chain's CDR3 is CASSYRTANTEAFF. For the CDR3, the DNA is TGTGCCAGCAGTTATCGTACAGCGAACACTGAAGCTTTCTTT.

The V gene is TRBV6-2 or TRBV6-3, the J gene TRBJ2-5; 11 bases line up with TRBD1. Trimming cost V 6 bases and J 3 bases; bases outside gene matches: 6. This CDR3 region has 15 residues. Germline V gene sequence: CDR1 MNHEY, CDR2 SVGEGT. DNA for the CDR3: TGTGCCAGCAGCCCGGGACAGGGGGAGGAAGAGACCCAGTACTTC. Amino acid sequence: CASSPGQGEEETQYF.

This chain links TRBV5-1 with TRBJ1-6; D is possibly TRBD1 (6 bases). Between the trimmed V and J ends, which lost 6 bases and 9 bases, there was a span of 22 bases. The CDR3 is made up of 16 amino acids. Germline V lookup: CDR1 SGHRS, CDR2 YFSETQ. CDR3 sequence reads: CASTLLYREGASPLHF. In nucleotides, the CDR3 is TGCGCCAGCACTCTCCTATACAGGGAAGGAGCTTCACCCCTCCACTTT.

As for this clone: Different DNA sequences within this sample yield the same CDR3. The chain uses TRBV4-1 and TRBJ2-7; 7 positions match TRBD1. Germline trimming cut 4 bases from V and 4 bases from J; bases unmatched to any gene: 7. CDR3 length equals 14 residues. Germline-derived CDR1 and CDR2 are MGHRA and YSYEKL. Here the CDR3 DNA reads TGCGCCAGCAGCCCTCGACAGGGCTCATACGAGCAGTACTTC. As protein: CASSPRQGSYEQYF.

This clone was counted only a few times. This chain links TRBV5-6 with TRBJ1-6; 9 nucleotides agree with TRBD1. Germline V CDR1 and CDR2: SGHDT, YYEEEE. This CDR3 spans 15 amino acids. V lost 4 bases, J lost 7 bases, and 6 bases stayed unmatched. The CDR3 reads CASSQGDRANSPLHF. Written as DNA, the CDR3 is TGTGCCAGCAGCCAGGGGGACAGGGCAAATTCACCCCTCCACTTT.

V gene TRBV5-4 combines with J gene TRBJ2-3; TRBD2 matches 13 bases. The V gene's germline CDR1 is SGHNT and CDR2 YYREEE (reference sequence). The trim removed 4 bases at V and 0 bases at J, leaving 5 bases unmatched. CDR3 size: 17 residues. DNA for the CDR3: TGTGCCAGCAGCCCGACTAGCGGGGGGTTTAGCACAGATACGCAGTATTTT. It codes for CASSPTSGGFSTDTQYF.

CDR3 loop: CASSLKGAFPYEQYF. The DNA of the CDR3 is TGTGCCAGCAGCTTAAAGGGGGCCTTCCCCTACGAGCAGTACTTC. The chain has TRBV11-2 and TRBJ2-7; 7 bases are a match to TRBD1. CDR3 length: 15 residues. Losses at the gene ends were 2 bases for V and 2 bases for J; bases not matched to a gene: 6. Germline V gives CDR1 SGHAT, CDR2 FQNNGV.

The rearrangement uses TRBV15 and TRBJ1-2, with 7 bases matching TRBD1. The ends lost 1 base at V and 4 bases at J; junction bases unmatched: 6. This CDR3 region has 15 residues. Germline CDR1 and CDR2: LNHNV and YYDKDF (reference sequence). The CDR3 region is CATSRGDREPYGYTF. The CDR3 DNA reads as TGTGCCACCAGCAGAGGAGACAGGGAACCCTATGGCTACACCTTC.

The CDR3 DNA follows: TGTGCCAGCAGGCGGGTCAATCAGCCCCAGCATTTT. Translated: CASRRVNQPQHF. The chain combines TRBV2 with TRBJ1-5; no definite D call. Germline assignment: CDR1 SNHLY and CDR2 FYNNEI. The CDR3 is 12 residues long. V was trimmed by 6 bases and J by 3 bases, leaving 6 bases between them.

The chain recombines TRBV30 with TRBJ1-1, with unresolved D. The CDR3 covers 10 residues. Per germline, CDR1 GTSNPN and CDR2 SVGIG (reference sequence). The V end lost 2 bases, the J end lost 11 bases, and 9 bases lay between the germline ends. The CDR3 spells CAWSKTGAFF. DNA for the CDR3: TGTGCCTGGAGTAAAACGGGTGCTTTCTTT.

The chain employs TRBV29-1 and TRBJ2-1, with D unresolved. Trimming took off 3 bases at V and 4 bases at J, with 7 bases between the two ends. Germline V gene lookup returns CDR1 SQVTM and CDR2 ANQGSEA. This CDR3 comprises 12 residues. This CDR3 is CSVDPSYNEQFF. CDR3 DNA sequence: TGCAGCGTTGATCCCAGTTACAATGAGCAGTTCTTC.

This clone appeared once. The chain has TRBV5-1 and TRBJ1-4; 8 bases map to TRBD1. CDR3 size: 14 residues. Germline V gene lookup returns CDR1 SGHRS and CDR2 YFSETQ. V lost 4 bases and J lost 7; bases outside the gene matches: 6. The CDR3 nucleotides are TGCGCCAGCAGCCGCGGGCAGGGGGCTGAAAAACTGTTTTTT. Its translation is CASSRGQGAEKLFF. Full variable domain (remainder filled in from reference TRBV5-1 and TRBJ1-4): KAGVTQTPRYLIKTRGQQVTLSCSPISGHRSVSWYQQTPGQGLQFLFEYFSETQRNKGNFPGRFSGRQFSNSRSEMNVSTLELGDSALYLCASSRGQGAEKLFFGSGTQLSVL.

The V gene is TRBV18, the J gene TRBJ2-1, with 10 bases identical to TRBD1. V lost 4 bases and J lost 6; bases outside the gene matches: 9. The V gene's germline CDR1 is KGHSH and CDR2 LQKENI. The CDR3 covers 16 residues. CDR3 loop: CASSQSGGTGVNEQFF. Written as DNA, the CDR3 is TGTGCCAGCTCACAATCCGGGGGGACAGGGGTCAATGAGCAGTTCTTC.

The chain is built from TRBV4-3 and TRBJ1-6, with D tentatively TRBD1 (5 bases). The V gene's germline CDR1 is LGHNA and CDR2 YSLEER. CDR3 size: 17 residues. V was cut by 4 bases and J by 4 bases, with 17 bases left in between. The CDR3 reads CASSRKTRQLYNSPLHF. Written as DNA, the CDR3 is TGCGCCAGCAGCCGGAAGACCCGACAGTTATATAATTCACCCCTCCACTTT.

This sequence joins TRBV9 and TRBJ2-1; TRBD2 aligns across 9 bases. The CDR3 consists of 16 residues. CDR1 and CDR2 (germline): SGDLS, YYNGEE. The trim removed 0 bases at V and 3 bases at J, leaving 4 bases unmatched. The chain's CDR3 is CASSVEGTSSYNEQFF. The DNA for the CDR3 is TGTGCCAGCAGCGTAGAAGGGACTAGCAGCTACAATGAGCAGTTCTTC.

The CDR3 nucleotides are TGTGCCAGCAGTCAAACGGGGGTCTATAGCAATCAGCCCCAGCATTTT. Its protein product is CASSQTGVYSNQPQHF. The chain has TRBV2 and TRBJ1-5; the D gene is possibly TRBD1 (5 bases). Trimming took 5 bases from V and 0 from J, leaving 14 bases between them. Germline V lookup: CDR1 SNHLY, CDR2 FYNNEI. This CDR3 contains 16 residues.

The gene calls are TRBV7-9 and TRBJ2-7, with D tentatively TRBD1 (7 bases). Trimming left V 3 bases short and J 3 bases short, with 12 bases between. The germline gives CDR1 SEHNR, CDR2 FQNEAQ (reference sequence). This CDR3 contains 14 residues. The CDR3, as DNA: TGTGCCAGCAGCTTCGGGGGACAGAGCTACGAGCAGTACTTC. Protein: CASSFGGQSYEQYF.

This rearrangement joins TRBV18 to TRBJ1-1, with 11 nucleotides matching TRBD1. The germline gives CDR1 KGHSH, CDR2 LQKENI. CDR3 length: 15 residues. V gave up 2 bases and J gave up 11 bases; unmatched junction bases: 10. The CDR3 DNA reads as TGTGCCAGCTCACCAAATCCGGACAGGGGGCAGGAGGCTTTCTTT. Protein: CASSPNPDRGQEAFF.